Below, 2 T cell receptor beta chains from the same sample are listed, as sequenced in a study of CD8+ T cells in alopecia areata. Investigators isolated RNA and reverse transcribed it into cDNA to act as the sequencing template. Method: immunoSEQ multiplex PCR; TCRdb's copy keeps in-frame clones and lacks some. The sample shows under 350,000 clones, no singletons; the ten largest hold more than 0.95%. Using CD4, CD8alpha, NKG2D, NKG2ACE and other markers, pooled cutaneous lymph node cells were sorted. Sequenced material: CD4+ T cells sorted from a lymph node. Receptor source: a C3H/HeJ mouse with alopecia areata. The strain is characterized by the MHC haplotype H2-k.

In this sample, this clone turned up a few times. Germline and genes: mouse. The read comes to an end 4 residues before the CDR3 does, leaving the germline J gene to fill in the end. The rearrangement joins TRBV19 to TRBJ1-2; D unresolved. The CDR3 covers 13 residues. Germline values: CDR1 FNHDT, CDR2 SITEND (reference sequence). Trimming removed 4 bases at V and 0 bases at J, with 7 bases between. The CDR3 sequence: CASSVYANSDYTF. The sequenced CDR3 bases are TGTGCCAGCAGTGTCTATGCAAACTCC. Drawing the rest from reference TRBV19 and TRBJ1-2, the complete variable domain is GGIITQTPKFLIGQEGQKLTLKCQQNFNHDTMYWYRQDSGKGLRLIYYSITENDLQKGDLSEGYDASREKKSSFSLTVTSAQKNEMAVFLCASSVYANSDYTFGSGTRLLVI.

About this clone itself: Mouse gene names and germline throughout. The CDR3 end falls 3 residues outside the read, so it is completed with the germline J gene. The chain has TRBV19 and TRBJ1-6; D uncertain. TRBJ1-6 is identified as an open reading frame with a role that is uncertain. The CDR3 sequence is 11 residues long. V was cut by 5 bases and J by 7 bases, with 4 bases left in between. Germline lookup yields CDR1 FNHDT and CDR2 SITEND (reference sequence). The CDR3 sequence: CASRHNSPLYF. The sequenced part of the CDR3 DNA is TGTGCCAGCAGACACAATTCGCCC.